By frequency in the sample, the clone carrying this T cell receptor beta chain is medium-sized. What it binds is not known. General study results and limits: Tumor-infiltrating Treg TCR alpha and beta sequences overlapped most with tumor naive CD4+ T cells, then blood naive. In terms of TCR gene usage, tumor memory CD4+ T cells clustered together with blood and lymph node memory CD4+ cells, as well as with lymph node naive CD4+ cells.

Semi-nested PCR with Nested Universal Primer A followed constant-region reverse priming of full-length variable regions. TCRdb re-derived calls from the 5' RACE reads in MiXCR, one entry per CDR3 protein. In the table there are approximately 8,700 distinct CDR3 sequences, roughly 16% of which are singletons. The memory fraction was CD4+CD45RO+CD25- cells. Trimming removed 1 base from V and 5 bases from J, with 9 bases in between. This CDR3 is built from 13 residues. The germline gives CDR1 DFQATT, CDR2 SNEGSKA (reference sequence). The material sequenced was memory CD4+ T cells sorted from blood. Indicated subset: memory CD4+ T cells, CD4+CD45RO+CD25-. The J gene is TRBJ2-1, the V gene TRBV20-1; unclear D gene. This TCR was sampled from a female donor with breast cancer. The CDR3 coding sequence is TGCAGTGCTAGAGGTGGCTTACACAATGAGCAGTTCTTC. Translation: CSARGGLHNEQFF.